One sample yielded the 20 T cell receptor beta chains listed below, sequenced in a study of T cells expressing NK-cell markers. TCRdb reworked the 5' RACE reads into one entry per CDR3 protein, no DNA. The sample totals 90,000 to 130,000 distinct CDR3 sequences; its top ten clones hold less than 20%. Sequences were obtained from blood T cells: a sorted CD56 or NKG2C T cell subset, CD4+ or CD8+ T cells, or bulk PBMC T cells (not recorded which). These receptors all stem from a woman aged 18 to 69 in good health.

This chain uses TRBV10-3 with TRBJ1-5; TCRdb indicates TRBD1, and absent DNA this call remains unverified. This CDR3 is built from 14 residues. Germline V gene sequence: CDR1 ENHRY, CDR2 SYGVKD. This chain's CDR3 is CAIRGADREQPQHF.

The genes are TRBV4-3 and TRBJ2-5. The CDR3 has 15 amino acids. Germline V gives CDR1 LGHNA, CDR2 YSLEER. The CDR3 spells CASSDGPSSVATQYF.

Here the CDR3 reads CASSQEVRGLEQYF. The chain links TRBV4-1 to TRBJ2-7; absent DNA, TCRdb's TRBD1 call cannot be checked. The CDR3 has 14 residues. Germline V gives CDR1 MGHRA, CDR2 YSYEKL.

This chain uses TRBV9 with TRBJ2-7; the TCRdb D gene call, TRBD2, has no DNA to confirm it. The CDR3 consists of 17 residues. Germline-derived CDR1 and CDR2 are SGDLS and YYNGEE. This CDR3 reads CASSKTSGRASIPEQYF.

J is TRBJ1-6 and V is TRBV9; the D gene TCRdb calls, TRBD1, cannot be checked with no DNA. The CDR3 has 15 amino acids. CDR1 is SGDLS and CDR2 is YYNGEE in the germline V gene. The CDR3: CASSSGTANNSPLHF.

The CDR3 loop reads CSAGTGGEGNIQYF. The V and J genes are TRBV20-1 and TRBJ2-4; TCRdb returns TRBD1, unconfirmable since there is no DNA. The germline gives CDR1 DFQATT, CDR2 SNEGSKA (reference sequence). The CDR3 sequence is 14 residues long.

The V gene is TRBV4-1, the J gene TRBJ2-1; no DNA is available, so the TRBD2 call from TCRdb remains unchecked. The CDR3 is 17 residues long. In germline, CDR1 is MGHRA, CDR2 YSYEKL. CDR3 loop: CASSQEGLAGAYNEQFF.

CDR3 residues: CASSQDLQNEQFF. The V gene is TRBV4-3, the J gene TRBJ2-1. CDR1 and CDR2 (germline): LGHNA, YSLEER. CDR3 length: 13 amino acids.

CDR3 loop: CASSQEAFRISNEQFF. The V gene is TRBV4-3, the J gene TRBJ2-1. CDR3 length: 16 amino acids. Looked up from germline, CDR1 is LGHNA and CDR2 is YSLEER.

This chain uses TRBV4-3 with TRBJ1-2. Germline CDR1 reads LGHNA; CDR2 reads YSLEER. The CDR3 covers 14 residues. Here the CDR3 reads CASSQTHYTYGYTF.

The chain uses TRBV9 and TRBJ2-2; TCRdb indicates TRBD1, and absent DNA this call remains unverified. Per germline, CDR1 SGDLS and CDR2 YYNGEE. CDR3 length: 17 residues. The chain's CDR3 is CASSDSTGTGNTGELFF.

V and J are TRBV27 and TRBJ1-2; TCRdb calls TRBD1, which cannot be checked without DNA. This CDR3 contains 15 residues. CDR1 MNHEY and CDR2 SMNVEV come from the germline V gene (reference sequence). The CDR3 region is CASSLQPGGAYGYTF.

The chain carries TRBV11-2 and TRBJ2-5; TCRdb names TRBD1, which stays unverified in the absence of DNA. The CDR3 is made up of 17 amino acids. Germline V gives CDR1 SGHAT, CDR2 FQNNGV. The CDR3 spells CASSLGWSQGERETQYF.

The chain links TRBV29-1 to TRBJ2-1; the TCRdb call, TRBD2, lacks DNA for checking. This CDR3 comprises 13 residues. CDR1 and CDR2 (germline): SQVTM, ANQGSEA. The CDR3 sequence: CSVDGRARNEQFF.

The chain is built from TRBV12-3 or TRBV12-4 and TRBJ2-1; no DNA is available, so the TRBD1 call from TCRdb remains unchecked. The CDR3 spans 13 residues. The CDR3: CASTWGGRSEQFF.

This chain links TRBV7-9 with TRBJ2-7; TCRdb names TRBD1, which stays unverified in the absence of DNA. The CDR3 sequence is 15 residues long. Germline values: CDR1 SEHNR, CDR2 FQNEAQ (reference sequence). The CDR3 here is CASTHARDSPYEQYF.

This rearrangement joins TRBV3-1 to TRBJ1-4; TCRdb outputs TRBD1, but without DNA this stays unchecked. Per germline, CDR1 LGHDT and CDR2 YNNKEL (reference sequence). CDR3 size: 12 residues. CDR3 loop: CASSDDRFSLFF.

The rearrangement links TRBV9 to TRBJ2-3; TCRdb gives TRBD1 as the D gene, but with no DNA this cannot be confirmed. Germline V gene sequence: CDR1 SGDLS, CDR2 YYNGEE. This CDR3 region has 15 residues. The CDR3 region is CASSVVGGHTDTQYF.

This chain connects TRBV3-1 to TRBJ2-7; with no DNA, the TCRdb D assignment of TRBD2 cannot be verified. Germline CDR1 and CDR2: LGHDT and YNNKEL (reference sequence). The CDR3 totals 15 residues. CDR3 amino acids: CASSQDTSGTYEQYF.

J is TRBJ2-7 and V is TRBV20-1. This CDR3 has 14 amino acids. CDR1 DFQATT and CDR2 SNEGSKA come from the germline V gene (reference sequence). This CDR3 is CSARSLAASYEQYF.